The T cell receptor beta chain described here comes from a study of metastatic and nonmetastatic thyroid tumors. Whole-study context: Both malignant and benign thyroid patients supplied peripheral blood and tumor or nodule tissue samples, across which the repertoires of these patients were then compared.

No treatment had been given to any patient before thyroid surgery. Per the study methods: Construction of a distant-metastasis classifier for papillary thyroid cancer relied on CDR3 differences across clinicopathological groups. Using MiXCR, TCRdb reanalyzed the PCR reads. V and J calls and clone size were set by TCRdb, not the authors. The sample lists roughly 30,000 clones, about a sixth occurring once. This clone has at least ten counts. Its target is unknown. The V end was cut by 1 base, the J end by 7 bases, with 4 bases between. Per germline, CDR1 SEHNR and CDR2 FQNEAQ (reference sequence). The CDR3 covers 12 residues. Findings and caveats of the study: Malignant tumors reportedly showed significantly higher TCR beta diversity than benign nodules in both blood and tumor.

The TCR sequence derives from a female donor with papillary thyroid cancer or a benign thyroid nodule (not recorded which). Some clones in this sample may be carry-over from other donors' samples. The V call is TRBV7-9, the J call TRBJ2-2; D is unclear. The sample taken for sequencing was blood. The CDR3 region has the DNA TGTGCCAGCAGCTTAGTTAACGGGGAGCTGTTTTTT. Translation gives CASSLVNGELFF.